The 2 T cell receptor beta chains below come from one sample, sequenced in a study of radiation and T cells in renal cell carcinoma. TCRdb keeps only in-frame clones here, not all; method: immunoSEQ multiplex PCR. The data hold roughly 86,000 clones, with about 82% observed a single time. Specified time point: blood 4 weeks post-SBRT, at nephrectomy. Treatment here: 15 Gy SBRT to primary tumor, nephrectomy 4 weeks later. The specimen comprised blood, sampled from a patient whose treatment included radiotherapy and nephrectomy. Receptors originate from a man aged 50 to 59 with renal cell carcinoma.

The chain joins TRBV4-1 to TRBJ2-7, with D tentatively TRBD2 (6 bases). Germline V gives CDR1 MGHRA, CDR2 YSYEKL. Trimming removed 1 base from V and 4 bases from J, with 14 bases in between. The CDR3 length is 15 residues. The CDR3 region has the DNA TGCGCCAGCAGCCAAGCCCGGGACTCCTTTTACGAGCAGTACTTC. Residues: CASSQARDSFYEQYF.

This chain's CDR3 is CASSVVGTSTRANEKLFF. The CDR3 nucleotides are TGTGCCAGCAGCGTAGTAGGGACGTCGACTAGGGCTAATGAAAAACTGTTTTTT. The chain links TRBV9 to TRBJ1-4, with D possibly TRBD1 on 5 matching bases. The CDR3 spans 18 residues. V gave up 0 bases and J gave up 3 bases, with 18 bases separating them. CDR1 and CDR2 from the germline V gene are SGDLS and YYNGEE.